These 28 T cell receptor beta chains were sequenced from one sample in a study of cytotoxic CD8 clonotypes in ibrutinib-treated CLL (dated by TCRdb to the early 2020s). The sample's time point label, in plain terms: 12 months on ibrutinib. Receptor libraries were prepared by the immunoSEQ multiplex PCR assay. Entries here come from immuneACCESS through TCRdb and include only in-frame sequences with V and J called. Some clones fail to appear in such tables; in the studies checked, an unresolved V gene covers under half of the shortfall, and the cause of the remainder is unknown. The table for this sample lists around 97,000 clones; approximately 80% of them were counted only once. 32% of the sample lies in the top ten. This sample comprised PBMCs, obtained after 12 months of ibrutinib treatment. These receptor sequences come from a human donor with chronic lymphocytic leukemia.

This sequence joins TRBV11-2 and TRBJ2-7; TRBD2 aligns across 7 bases. The CDR3 length is 15 residues. Germline CDR1 reads SGHAT; CDR2 reads FQNNGV. The junction had 7 bases not matched to a gene; V was cut back by 5 bases and J by 0 bases. CDR3 nucleotide sequence: TGTGCCAGCAGCCTCGCCGGGGGGTACTCCTACGAGCAGTACTTC. This encodes CASSLAGGYSYEQYF.

The chain carries TRBV27 and TRBJ2-7; 8 bases line up with TRBD2. This CDR3 spans 15 amino acids. V trimming: 3 bases; J trimming: 1 base; junction bases outside the gene matches: 5. Germline CDR1 and CDR2: MNHEY and SMNVEV (reference sequence). The DNA of the CDR3 is TGTGCCAGCAGTTTTAGGACTAGCTCGTCCTACGAGCAGTACTTC. Its protein is CASSFRTSSSYEQYF.

The gene calls are TRBV19 and TRBJ2-7; possible D gene TRBD1, 5 bases. This CDR3 is built from 12 residues. In germline, CDR1 is LNHDA, CDR2 SQIVND (reference sequence). V was shortened by 5 bases and J by 4 bases, with 9 bases between the two germline ends. As DNA, the CDR3 is TGTGCCAGTAGTGACAGATTTTACGAGCAGTACTTC. Its translation: CASSDRFYEQYF.

This clone was seen a single time. The genes are TRBV4-1 and TRBJ2-2; unclear D gene. Deletions cut 3 bases from V and 6 bases from J, with 11 bases between. This CDR3 is 14 amino acids long. CDR1 MGHRA and CDR2 YSYEKL come from the germline V gene. The CDR3 coding sequence is TGCGCCAGCAGCCACCCAACGAGTCCCGGGGAGCTGTTTTTT. This codes for CASSHPTSPGELFF.

The DNA for the CDR3 is TGTGCCAGCAGCGTCGACGCGGTTGAAAAACTGTTTTTT. Translated: CASSVDAVEKLFF. V gene TRBV5-4 combines with J gene TRBJ1-4; D gene unclear. Germline V gives CDR1 SGHNT, CDR2 YYREEE (reference sequence). Trimming removed 4 bases from V and 7 bases from J, with 11 bases in between. CDR3 length: 13 amino acids.

The V gene is TRBV11-2, the J gene TRBJ2-7; the match to TRBD1 covers 9 bases. The length of the CDR3 is 12 residues. Unmatched junction bases numbered 3, after V lost 9 bases and J lost 3 bases. The germline V gene encodes CDR1 SGHAT and CDR2 FQNNGV. The CDR3 DNA reads TGTGCCAGGGGGGACAGGGACTACGAGCAGTACTTC. Amino acids: CARGDRDYEQYF.

The V and J genes are TRBV6-5 and TRBJ2-7; TRBD2 matches at 8 bases. CDR3 size: 13 residues. Germline V lookup: CDR1 MNHEY, CDR2 SVGAGI. With V trimmed by 6 bases and J by 1 base, 2 bases remained unmatched. CDR3 region: CASRGGGSYEQYF. DNA of the CDR3: TGTGCCAGCAGGGGCGGGGGGTCCTACGAGCAGTACTTC.

In this sample, this clone turned up once. J is TRBJ1-4 and V is TRBV7-8, with D unresolved. The CDR3 runs to 15 residues. Germline V CDR1 and CDR2: SGHVS, FQNEAQ. V was clipped by 1 base and J by 8 bases, with 14 bases between them. DNA for the CDR3: TGTGCCAGCAGCTTAGGCGCCAGGCGGAAAGAAAAACTGTTTTTT. Translating gives CASSLGARRKEKLFF.

This clone was seen ten or more times. The V and J genes are TRBV7-9 and TRBJ1-4; D remains ambiguous. Trimming shortened V by 2 bases and J by 2 bases, and 6 bases separated the two germline ends. This CDR3 spans 14 amino acids. Per the germline V gene, CDR1 is SEHNR and CDR2 is FQNEAQ (reference sequence). The CDR3 spells CASSLQGTNEKLFF. CDR3 sequence (DNA): TGTGCCAGCAGCTTACAAGGGACTAATGAAAAACTGTTTTTT.

The rearrangement joins TRBV7-9 to TRBJ1-1; 7 bases match TRBD1. The J segment lost 0 bases and the V segment lost 6 bases, leaving 7 bases of the junction unmatched. Germline values: CDR1 SEHNR, CDR2 FQNEAQ (reference sequence). CDR3 length: 15 amino acids. The CDR3 bases are TGTGCCAGCAGATCAGGGGGGGCGATGAACACTGAAGCTTTCTTT. Translation gives CASRSGGAMNTEAFF.

In this sample, this clone turned up a few times. The chain recombines TRBV12-5 with TRBJ2-7; D is unclear. The germline gives CDR1 LGHNT, CDR2 FRNRAP. The V end lost 0 bases, the J end lost 2 bases, and 20 bases lay between the germline ends. The CDR3 contains 18 residues. In DNA form, the CDR3 reads TGTGCTAGTGGTTTGGTACGGTCCAATGGGTTCTGGGCCTACGAGCAGTACTTC. Encoded protein: CASGLVRSNGFWAYEQYF.

This chain uses TRBV6-6 with TRBJ1-3; tentatively, D is TRBD1 (6 bases). This CDR3 is built from 14 residues. CDR1 and CDR2 from the germline V gene are MNHNY and SVGAGI (reference sequence). Trimming took off 5 bases at V and 1 base at J, with 9 bases between the two ends. CDR3 sequence reads: CASSTGTSGNTIYF. The DNA of the CDR3 is TGTGCCAGCAGTACCGGGACATCTGGAAACACCATATATTTT.

This chain joins TRBV5-4 and TRBJ2-3; 14 positions agree with TRBD2. The CDR3 runs 15 residues. CDR1 SGHNT and CDR2 YYREEE come from the germline V gene (reference sequence). J lost 4 bases, V lost 3 bases, and 1 base had no gene match. CDR3 nucleotides: TGTGCCAGCAGCTCGGGACTAGCGGGGGCAGATACGCAGTATTTT. It is translated as CASSSGLAGADTQYF. The full variable domain, its missing parts supplied by reference TRBV5-4 and TRBJ2-3, is ETGVTQSPTHLIKTRGQQVTLRCSSQSGHNTVSWYQQALGQGPQFIFQYYREEENGRGNFPPRFSGLQFPNYSSELNVNALELDDSALYLCASSSGLAGADTQYFGPGTRLTVL.

This sequence joins TRBV5-6 and TRBJ1-1; TRBD1 aligns across 10 bases. CDR1 and CDR2 from the germline V gene are SGHDT and YYEEEE. This CDR3 comprises 12 residues. The ends lost 5 bases at V and 5 bases at J; junction bases unmatched: 0. For the CDR3, the DNA is TGTGCCAGCAGGGACAGGGGGACTGAAGCTTTCTTT. As protein: CASRDRGTEAFF.

This chain links TRBV5-8 with TRBJ2-5, with D possibly called TRBD1 or TRBD2 (5 bases each). The CDR3 length is 15 residues. The V gene's germline CDR1 is SGHTS and CDR2 YDEGEE. Trimming removed 4 bases from V and 0 bases from J, with 13 bases in between. The CDR3 sequence is CASSAGARYQETQYF. The CDR3 bases are TGTGCCAGCAGCGCCGGGGCTCGGTACCAAGAGACCCAGTACTTC.

This chain uses TRBV25-1 with TRBJ2-1; the match to TRBD1 covers 9 bases. CDR1 is MGHDK and CDR2 is SYGVNS in the germline V gene. The CDR3 sequence is 16 residues long. Trimming cost V 5 bases and J 8 bases; bases outside gene matches: 13. The DNA of the CDR3 is TGTGCCAGCAGTCCCCTTCTGGGACAGGGTACCTATGAGCAGTTCTTC. This encodes CASSPLLGQGTYEQFF. The entire variable domain, with the rest obtained from reference TRBV25-1 and TRBJ2-1, is as follows: EADIYQTPRYLVIGTGKKITLECSQTMGHDKMYWYQQDPGMELHLIHYSYGVNSTEKGDLSSESTVSRIRTEHFPLTLESARPSHTSQYLCASSPLLGQGTYEQFFGPGTRLTVL.

The chain has TRBV10-3 and TRBJ1-5; TRBD1 matches at 8 bases. The CDR3 loop spans 13 amino acids. Trimming removed 10 bases from V and 1 base from J; junction bases left unmatched: 3. CDR1 is ENHRY, CDR2 SYGVKD, per germline. The CDR3 region is CASGQGSNQPQHF. The CDR3, as DNA: TGTGCCAGCGGACAGGGCAGCAATCAGCCCCAGCATTTT.

This sequence joins TRBV19 and TRBJ2-7; TRBD1 matches 9 bases. Germline CDR1 reads LNHDA; CDR2 reads SQIVND (reference sequence). Trimming at V came to 5 bases and at J to 3 bases, leaving 5 bases not matched to a gene. The CDR3 consists of 14 residues. CDR3 sequence: CASSYRGQGYEQYF. The CDR3 DNA reads TGTGCCAGTAGTTATAGGGGACAGGGCTACGAGCAGTACTTC.

In regard to this clone: The CDR3 does not end in the conserved phenylalanine or tryptophan, so this is likely a read error. The DNA is omitted, as the CDR3 cannot be located on it reliably, and the CDR3 follows TCRdb's listing. The rearrangement joins TRBV20-1 to TRBJ2-3; the table assigns TRBD2, which was not confirmed against the DNA. The CDR3 totals 11 residues, both ends included. CDR1 is DFQATT, CDR2 SNEGSKA, per germline (reference sequence). The chain's CDR3 is CSARDQSVDWM.

The V and J genes are TRBV5-4 and TRBJ2-3; D is unresolved. The germline V gene has CDR1 SGHNT and CDR2 YYREEE (reference sequence). The CDR3 has 13 amino acids. Deletions cut 0 bases from V and 4 bases from J, with 6 bases between. The chain's CDR3 is CASSLARADTQYF. The CDR3 DNA follows: TGTGCCAGCAGCTTGGCCCGGGCAGATACGCAGTATTTT.

The chain links TRBV23-1 to TRBJ2-4; maybe TRBD2 (5 bases). TRBV23-1 is an open reading frame whose function is uncertain. The CDR3 contains 16 residues. Between the trimmed V and J ends, which lost 7 bases and 8 bases, there was a span of 24 bases. CDR3 residues: CASTLSGGPCPHIQYF. CDR3 sequence (DNA): TGCGCCAGCACCTTGAGCGGCGGCCCGTGCCCCCACATTCAGTACTTC.

This chain links TRBV6-1 with TRBJ1-1; D remains ambiguous. The germline V and J ends were trimmed by 11 bases and 4 bases, with 11 bases remaining between them. CDR1 MNHNS and CDR2 SASEGT come from the germline V gene. CDR3 size: 11 residues. This CDR3 reads CACARGTEAFF. CDR3 DNA sequence: TGTGCCTGCGCCCGGGGCACTGAAGCTTTCTTT.

The chain employs TRBV30 and TRBJ1-1; TRBD1 agrees at 8 bases. With V trimmed by 3 bases and J by 1 base, 1 base remained unmatched. Germline loops: CDR1 GTSNPN, CDR2 SVGIG (reference sequence). This CDR3 is 13 amino acids long. CDR3 residues: CAWRGQANTEAFF. The CDR3, as DNA: TGTGCCTGGAGGGGACAGGCGAACACTGAAGCTTTCTTT.

The chain has TRBV5-1 and TRBJ2-1; possible D gene TRBD1, 5 bases. CDR3 size: 13 residues. V was shortened by 5 bases and J by 5 bases, with 11 bases between the two germline ends. Germline lookup yields CDR1 SGHRS and CDR2 YFSETQ. The CDR3 nucleotides read TGCGCCAGCAGGACAAGGGGCGACAATGAGCAGTTCTTC. Its protein is CASRTRGDNEQFF.

The chain combines TRBV27 with TRBJ1-1; perhaps TRBD1 as D (6 bases). Trimming took off 5 bases at V and 5 bases at J, with 15 bases between the two ends. Per the germline V gene, CDR1 is MNHEY and CDR2 is SMNVEV (reference sequence). The length of the CDR3 is 14 residues. The CDR3 nucleotides read TGTGCCAGCAGTCCAACCCTCCAGGGGACTGAAGCTTTCTTT. It encodes CASSPTLQGTEAFF.

This clone was counted between two and nine times. The chain employs TRBV7-2 and TRBJ1-2; D perhaps matches TRBD1 (6 bases). CDR1 is SGHTA and CDR2 is FQGNSA in the germline V gene. The CDR3 is 15 amino acids. V lost 0 bases and J lost 8, with 16 bases in between. The CDR3 here is CASSLAAQQGSGYTF. CDR3 bases: TGTGCCAGCAGCTTAGCCGCCCAACAGGGTAGCGGCTACACCTTC.

This chain connects TRBV5-4 to TRBJ2-3; TRBD2 agrees at 13 bases. CDR1 and CDR2 from the germline V gene are SGHNT and YYREEE (reference sequence). V gave up 4 bases and J gave up 2 bases; unmatched junction bases: 4. The CDR3 runs to 16 residues. The CDR3 sequence: CASSQGLAGFTDTQYF. CDR3 nucleotides: TGTGCCAGCAGCCAGGGACTAGCGGGGTTCACAGATACGCAGTATTTT.

The chain is built from TRBV5-4 and TRBJ2-1; D gene ambiguous. Germline-derived CDR1 and CDR2 are SGHNT and YYREEE (reference sequence). The CDR3 loop spans 14 amino acids. The V gene lost 4 bases and the J gene lost 3 bases, with 11 bases spanning the gap. The CDR3 here is CASSHRGNYNEQFF. In nucleotides, the CDR3 is TGTGCCAGCAGCCACAGAGGAAACTACAATGAGCAGTTCTTC.